This T cell receptor beta chain is from a study of shared clonotypes between healthy human individuals (TCRdb year 2020). In terms of the full investigation: The cohort included three men and two women between 18 and 49 years of age. For each donor, CD4 naive and CD4 memory were each run on three plates, CD8 naive on two plates, and CD8 memory on one plate. To estimate repertoire size and how much clonotype sharing occurs between individuals, the study deeply sequenced the blood TCR repertoires of five healthy adults. To increase sequencing depth and limit assay-specific biases, TCR repertoire library preparation and sequencing were carried out by different laboratories using diverse techniques. Between about 0.85 and 10 billion PBMCs per donor were obtained by leukapheresis.

Study-wide findings and limitations: Sampling was limited to blood, and TCR repertoires in tissue likely differ from TCR repertoires in blood. Higher generation probabilities were observed for clonotypes shared by all four sorted-subset donors than for non-shared clonotypes. Pairwise subsampling indicated that sequencing depth was expected to affect the degree of clonotype sharing among donors. When four donors were compared, the shared fraction of clonotypes was 5% to 6.5% for naive CD4, more than 3% for naive CD8, roughly 2.5% for memory CD4, and less than 0.45% for memory CD8. Because the study included only a small number of donors, the genetic and exposure-history diversity represented was limited. Incomplete sequencing was indicated by rarefaction of sorted-subset datasets, despite the large sequencing depth. Naive subsets generally had larger estimated clonotype richness than memory subsets did.

Using the deep immunoSEQ assay, multiplex PCR amplified TCR CDR3 regions from genomic DNA. Extracted genomic DNA from each cell subset was spread evenly across all wells of several immunoSEQ 96-well plates, with each plate serving as a replicate. For sorted subsets, approximately 190 ng of genomic DNA, equivalent to roughly 30,000 T cell genomes, went into each replicate PCR. Purified libraries were quantified with a Qubit 3.0 fluorometer, sized on a Bioanalyzer 2100, and re-quantified with the KAPA Library Quantification kit. A separate single-read 150-cycle Illumina NextSeq 550 flow cell was used to sequence each immunoSEQ 96-well plate. Per the authors' processing: Because the immunoSEQ output included only junctional sequences and no quality scores, the filtering could not be the same as the filtering used for full-length reads. Sequences were annotated with PyIR, a Python wrapper for IgBLAST v1.9, and V/J genes and CDR3 were assigned using IMGT germline references. Reads with weak V/J assignments (E-value above 1e-6), missing CDR3, stop codons, out-of-frame junctions, or ambiguous translated residues were removed. V3J clonotypes were defined by identical inferred V gene, J gene, and CDR3 amino acid sequence. Percentage overlap between repertoires was calculated by dividing the number of shared unique clonotypes by the size of the smaller repertoire. Three approaches were used to assess repertoire richness: RTK rarefaction, the Chao1 estimator, and Recon v2.1 estimates of unobserved clonotypes. Generation probabilities for all TCRbeta clonotypes obtained by the gDNA method from four donors were computed using OLGA. Sourced from immuneACCESS, this table was stored by TCRdb with only in-frame sequences that have V and J called. A share of the clones is absent; for the studies checked, an unresolved V gene accounts for under half, and the remainder has no known explanation. V and J calls and clone size are as listed in that table; D and trimming were resolved from the DNA. The sample records 2 million to 2.5 million clones, approximately 94% of which are singletons. The top ten clones comprise about 0.34% of the sample.

As concerns this clone: The clone's antigen remains unknown. No much larger clone exists at a distance of one base, and base qualities are not known.

The germline V gene specifies SGHTA as CDR1 and FQGNSA as CDR2. The junction shows trimming of 5 bases on V and 7 bases on J, plus 21 bases between the germline ends. Reading from cysteine to phenylalanine, the CDR3 counts 16 amino acids. Only the CDR3 DNA stays, 48 bases, in frame from base 1. The donors were healthy, HIV-negative adults with no recently reported acute infections or vaccinations. Every donor was a Caucasian adult living in Nashville, Tennessee, USA. Magnetic negative selection was used to enrich CD4+ T cells, after which naive cells were positively selected on CD45RA and the negative fraction became the memory subset. After blood collection by leukapheresis, PBMCs were isolated using Ficoll-Histopaque density gradient centrifugation and then cryopreserved in the vapor phase of liquid nitrogen. Analytical flow cytometry was used to check the purity and quantity of each magnetically sorted T cell population. From each sorted fraction, genomic DNA was isolated and quantified by UV absorbance on a Nanodrop 2000c.

This clonotype was obtained from a man younger than 35 in good health. Some clones in this sample may be carry-over from other donors' samples. The sequence joins TRBV7-2 to TRBJ1-5; the D gene is possibly TRBD1, with 6 bases matching. The sequencing input was naive CD4+ T cells from PBMCs. The sample's cell subset or site label, decoded: CD45RA+ positively selected. The nucleotide sequence reads TGTGCCAGCAGCCCCAAAGCGGGGCAGGGGAGACAGCCCCAGCATTTT. The encoded protein is CASSPKAGQGRQPQHF.